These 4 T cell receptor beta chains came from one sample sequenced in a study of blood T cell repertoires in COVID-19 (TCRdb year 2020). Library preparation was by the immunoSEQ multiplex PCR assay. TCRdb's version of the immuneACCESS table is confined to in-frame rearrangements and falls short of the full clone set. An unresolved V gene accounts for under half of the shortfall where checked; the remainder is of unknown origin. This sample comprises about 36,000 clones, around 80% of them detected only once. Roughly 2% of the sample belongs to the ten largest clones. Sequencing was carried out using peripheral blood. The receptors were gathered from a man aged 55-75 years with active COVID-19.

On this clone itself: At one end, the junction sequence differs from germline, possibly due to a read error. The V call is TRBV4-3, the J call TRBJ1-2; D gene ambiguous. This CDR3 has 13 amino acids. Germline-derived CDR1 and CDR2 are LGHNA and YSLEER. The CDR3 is CASSQGWRYSYTF. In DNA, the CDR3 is TGCGCCAGCAGCCAGGGCTGGCGCTATAGCTACACCTTC.

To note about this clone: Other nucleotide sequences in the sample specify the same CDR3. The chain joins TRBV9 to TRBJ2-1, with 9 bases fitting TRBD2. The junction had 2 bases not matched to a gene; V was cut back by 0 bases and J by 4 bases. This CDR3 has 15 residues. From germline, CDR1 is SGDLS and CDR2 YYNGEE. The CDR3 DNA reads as TGTGCCAGCAGCGTAGGGCTAGCGGGGTACAATGAGCAGTTCTTC. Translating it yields CASSVGLAGYNEQFF.

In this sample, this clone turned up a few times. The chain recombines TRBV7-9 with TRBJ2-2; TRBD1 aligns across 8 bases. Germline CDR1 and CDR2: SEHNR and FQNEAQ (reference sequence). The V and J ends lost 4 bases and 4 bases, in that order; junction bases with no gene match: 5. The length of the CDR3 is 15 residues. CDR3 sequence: CASSSDRVGTGELFF. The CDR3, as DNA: TGTGCCAGCAGCTCGGACAGGGTGGGCACCGGGGAGCTGTTTTTT.

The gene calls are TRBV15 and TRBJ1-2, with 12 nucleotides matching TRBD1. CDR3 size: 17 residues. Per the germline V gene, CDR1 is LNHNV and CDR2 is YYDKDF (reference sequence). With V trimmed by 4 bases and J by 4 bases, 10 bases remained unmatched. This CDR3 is CATSTGTGGLSTYGYTF. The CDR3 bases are TGTGCCACCAGCACTGGGACAGGGGGCCTTTCCACCTATGGCTACACCTTC.